A selection of T cell receptor beta chains follows, all from one sample in a study of shared clonotypes between healthy human individuals. TCRdb keeps only in-frame clones here, not all; method: immunoSEQ multiplex PCR. The sample consists of approximately 810,000 clones, 85% to 95% of them appearing once. The sample was naive CD8+ T cells sorted from blood. These receptors were collected from a man under 40 in good health. The CDR3 runs from the conserved cysteine through the conserved F or W. D genes are given only for firm matches. Clone size is shown for a subset of rows, as once, few, many or a class of expanded clone.

j_gene | v_gene | abundance | d_gene | CDR3aa | CDR3nt
TRBJ2-7 | TRBV2 | NA | TRBD2 | CASRETSGSSHEQYF | TGTGCCAGCAGGGAGACTAGCGGGAGTTCCCACGAGCAGTACTTC
TRBJ2-2 | TRBV2 | NA | TRBD1 | CASNYERDRGYPGELFF | TGTGCCAGCAACTACGAAAGGGACAGGGGGTACCCCGGGGAGCTGTTTTTT
TRBJ2-7 | TRBV5-5 | once | TRBD1 | CASSLSGGGLSNF | TGTGCCAGCAGCTTGTCAGGGGGCGGACTCTCAAACTTC
TRBJ2-7 | TRBV6-5 | NA | TRBD1 | CASSVTGPGGHEQYF | TGTGCCAGCAGCGTTACGGGACCAGGGGGCCACGAGCAGTACTTC
TRBJ2-7 | TRBV10-3 | NA | TRBD1 | CAISESAGQGYEQYF | TGTGCCATCAGTGAGTCAGCGGGACAGGGCTACGAGCAGTACTTC
TRBJ2-2 | TRBV14 | NA | NA | CASSQDFGNTNTGELFF | TGTGCCAGCAGCCAAGATTTTGGGAACACGAACACCGGGGAGCTGTTTTTT
TRBJ2-5 | TRBV21-1 | NA | NA | CASSGGHQETQYF | TGTGCCAGCAGCGGGGGGCACCAAGAGACCCAGTACTTC
TRBJ2-7 | TRBV28 | NA | TRBD1 | CASRVEGTGSYEQYF | TGTGCCAGCAGGGTTGAAGGGACAGGGTCCTACGAGCAGTACTTC
TRBJ2-5 | TRBV9 | NA | NA | CASSVEGDPRETQYF | TGTGCCAGCAGCGTAGAAGGTGACCCTCGGGAGACCCAGTACTTC
TRBJ2-3 | TRBV19 | NA | TRBD2 | CASSLPLAGDTDTQYF | TGTGCCAGTAGTCTACCACTAGCGGGAGACACAGATACGCAGTATTTT
TRBJ2-7 | TRBV29-1 | once | NA | CSVEDPGNTYEQYF | TGCAGCGTTGAAGATCCGGGGAATACCTACGAGCAGTACTTC
TRBJ2-1 | TRBV28 | NA | TRBD2 | CASSLDAGGMDRHSYNEQFF | TGTGCCAGCAGCCTCGACGCGGGAGGGATGGACAGGCACTCCTACAATGAGCAGTTCTTC
TRBJ2-7 | TRBV7-9 | NA | NA | CASSSRDKAYEQYF | TGTGCCAGCAGCTCGCGGGACAAGGCCTACGAGCAGTACTTC
TRBJ1-1 | TRBV7-9 | NA | TRBD1 | CASSLARQGETEAFF | TGTGCCAGCAGCTTAGCGAGACAGGGGGAAACTGAAGCTTTCTTT
TRBJ2-1 | TRBV30 | NA | TRBD2 | CAWRFSAGGSSNEQFF | TGTGCCTGGAGATTTTCAGCGGGAGGGTCAAGCAATGAGCAGTTCTTC
TRBJ2-7 | TRBV10-3 | NA | NA | CAISEPQTAQGQGEQYF | TGTGCCATCAGTGAGCCGCAGACCGCGCAGGGTCAGGGTGAGCAGTACTTC
TRBJ1-2 | TRBV27 | NA | NA | CASSPFLNYGYTF | TGTGCCAGCAGCCCCTTCCTCAACTATGGCTACACCTTC
TRBJ2-3 | TRBV18 | NA | TRBD2 | CASSPTTGEGRDTQYF | TGTGCCAGCTCACCAACCACGGGGGAGGGCCGGGATACGCAGTATTTT
TRBJ2-7 | TRBV10-3 | NA | TRBD2 | CAISEELAGGFYEQYF | TGTGCCATCAGTGAGGAGCTAGCGGGAGGATTCTACGAGCAGTACTTC
TRBJ1-2 | TRBV27 | NA | NA | CASSLGSLRSYTF | TGTGCCAGCAGTTTAGGCAGTTTGAGGAGCTACACCTTC
TRBJ2-1 | TRBV27 | once | TRBD2 | CASSLGLASYNEQFF | TGTGCCAGCAGCCTGGGACTAGCGTCCTACAATGAGCAGTTCTTC
TRBJ2-1 | TRBV5-5 | NA | NA | CASSSSQWGSSYNEQFF | TGTGCCAGCAGCTCCTCCCAGTGGGGGAGTTCGTACAATGAGCAGTTCTTC
TRBJ2-3 | TRBV7-2 | NA | NA | CASSFVADTQYF | TGTGCCAGCAGCTTTGTGGCAGATACGCAGTATTTT
TRBJ2-1 | TRBV30 | NA | NA | CAWTGQPNEQFF | TGTGCCTGGACTGGCCAGCCTAATGAGCAGTTCTTC
TRBJ2-1 | TRBV7-9 | NA | NA | CASSLVTPPLF | TGTGCCAGCAGCTTAGTCACCCCTCCCCTCTTC
TRBJ2-1 | TRBV28 | NA | NA | CASKVRGAPYYNEQFF | TGTGCCAGCAAAGTGAGGGGGGCCCCTTACTACAATGAGCAGTTCTTC
TRBJ2-3 | TRBV28 | NA | NA | CASSLTLIERGTGTDTQYF | TGTGCCAGCAGTTTAACTTTAATCGAGAGAGGGACGGGCACAGATACGCAGTATTTT
TRBJ2-1 | TRBV7-7 | NA | TRBD2 | CANSLEREGINEQFF | TGTGCTAACAGCCTGGAGCGGGAGGGCATCAATGAGCAGTTCTTC
TRBJ2-1 | TRBV19 | NA | NA | CASSKSPSGASNEQFF | TGTGCCAGTAGCAAATCGCCTAGTGGGGCCAGCAATGAGCAGTTCTTC
TRBJ2-5 | TRBV10-3 | NA | NA | CAISGVKDSQETQYF | TGTGCCATCAGTGGAGTAAAGGACAGTCAAGAGACCCAGTACTTC
TRBJ2-7 | TRBV30 | NA | TRBD2 | CAWSEGLVDEQYF | TGTGCCTGGAGTGAGGGACTAGTCGACGAGCAGTACTTC
TRBJ1-2 | TRBV4-3 | NA | NA | CASSQDYQPGEFYGYTF | TGCGCCAGCAGCCAAGATTACCAGCCAGGGGAATTCTATGGCTACACCTTC
TRBJ1-1 | TRBV30 | NA | NA | CAWSGEIGEAFF | TGTGCCTGGAGTGGAGAAATAGGAGAAGCTTTCTTT
TRBJ2-7 | TRBV11-3 | NA | TRBD1 | CASSDRTGSDEQYF | TGTGCCAGCAGCGATCGGACAGGTTCCGACGAGCAGTACTTC
TRBJ2-4 | TRBV7-6 | NA | TRBD1 | CASSSDRGSNIQYF | TGTGCCAGCAGCTCGGACAGGGGGTCTAACATTCAGTACTTC
TRBJ1-5 | TRBV28 | NA | NA | CASRTRPISQPQHF | TGTGCCAGCAGGACCCGACCCATCAGTCAGCCCCAGCATTTT
TRBJ1-2 | TRBV28 | NA | NA | CASSNRAVNFDGYTF | TGTGCCAGCAGTAACAGGGCGGTGAACTTCGATGGCTACACCTTC
TRBJ2-7 | TRBV4-1 | NA | TRBD1 | CASSQALSGTGGYEQYF | TGCGCCAGCAGCCAAGCTTTAAGCGGGACAGGGGGCTACGAGCAGTACTTC
TRBJ2-5 | TRBV27 | NA | TRBD1 | CASSDRDETQYF | TGTGCCAGCAGTGACAGGGATGAGACCCAGTACTTC
TRBJ2-7 | TRBV10-2 | NA | NA | CASITPGYEQYF | TGCGCCAGCATAACTCCGGGCTACGAGCAGTACTTC
TRBJ2-1 | TRBV6-1 | NA | TRBD2 | CASRETSDEQFF | TGTGCCAGCAGGGAGACTAGCGATGAGCAGTTCTTC
TRBJ2-6 | TRBV28 | NA | NA | CASSLDSGANVLTF | TGTGCCAGCAGTTTAGACTCTGGGGCCAACGTCCTGACTTTC
TRBJ2-7 | TRBV29-1 | NA | NA | CSVVYGGLYEQYF | TGCAGCGTTGTCTATGGGGGGCTGTACGAGCAGTACTTC